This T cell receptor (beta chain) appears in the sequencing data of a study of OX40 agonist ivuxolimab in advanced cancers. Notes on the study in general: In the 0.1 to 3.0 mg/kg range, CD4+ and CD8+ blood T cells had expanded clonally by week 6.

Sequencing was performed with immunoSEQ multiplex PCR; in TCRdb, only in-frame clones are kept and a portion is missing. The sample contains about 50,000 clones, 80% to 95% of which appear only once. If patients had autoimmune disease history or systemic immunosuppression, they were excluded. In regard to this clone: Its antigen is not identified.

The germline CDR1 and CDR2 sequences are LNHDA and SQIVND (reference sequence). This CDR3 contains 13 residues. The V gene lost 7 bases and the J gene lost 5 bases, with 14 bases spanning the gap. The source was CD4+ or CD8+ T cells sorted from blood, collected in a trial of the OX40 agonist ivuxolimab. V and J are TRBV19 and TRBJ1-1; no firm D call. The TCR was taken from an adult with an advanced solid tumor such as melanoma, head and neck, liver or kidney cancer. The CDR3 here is CASIWASGTEAFF. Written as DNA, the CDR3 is TGTGCCAGTATCTGGGCTTCAGGTACTGAAGCTTTCTTT. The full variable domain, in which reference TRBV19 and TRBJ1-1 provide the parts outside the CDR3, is DGGITQSPKYLFRKEGQNVTLSCEQNLNHDAMYWYRQDPGQGLRLIYYSQIVNDFQKGDIAEGYSVSREKKESFPLTVTSAQKNPTAFYLCASIWASGTEAFFGQGTRLTVV.